This section outlines one T cell receptor beta chain sequence together with its context. The data originate from a study of blood T cell repertoires in COVID-19. Turning to the study itself: Some COVID-19 samples were acute and others convalescent; all came from the United States, Italy and Spain. PBMCs, B-cell-depleted T cells, or T cells were the source of the cDNA or gDNA that made up the material.

The repertoire was sequenced with immunoSEQ multiplex PCR; TCRdb's copy has only in-frame clones and lacks some. The sample includes some 260,000 clones, approximately 88% of them seen just once. In germline, CDR1 is ENHRY, CDR2 SYGVKD. Between the trimmed V and J ends, which lost 2 bases and 0 bases, there was a span of 11 bases. The CDR3 length is 15 residues. The sequence came from a human donor in a cohort sampled during active COVID-19. Sequenced sample: peripheral blood. The rearrangement links TRBV10-3 to TRBJ2-7; weak D call: TRBD2 (5 bases). The CDR3 sequence: CAISEREGSSYEQYF. The CDR3 region has the DNA TGTGCCATCAGTGAGCGAGAAGGGAGCTCCTACGAGCAGTACTTC.